This T cell receptor (beta chain) emerged from a study of identical twins. TCRdb independently ran MiXCR on the 5' RACE reads; one entry per CDR3 protein. This table has approximately 670,000 distinct CDR3 sequences, roughly 6% appearing once. This CDR3 spans 13 amino acids. Trimming shortened V by 6 bases and J by 1 base, and 9 bases separated the two germline ends. The germline CDR1 and CDR2 sequences are SGHAT and FQNNGV. Whole-study results and caveats: Twin-shared out-of-frame alpha sequences showed excess low generation probability.

The table lists this clonotype with a few counts. Its antigen remains unknown. The TCR was taken from a man younger than 30 in good health. This sequence joins TRBV11-2 and TRBJ1-1; D possibly corresponds to TRBD1 (5 bases). Specimen: naive T cells sorted from blood. In DNA form, the CDR3 reads TGTGCCAGCAGATCCGGACAGAACACTGAAGCTTTCTTT. Encoded protein: CASRSGQNTEAFF.